The clone carrying this T cell receptor (beta chain) appeared many times. Its antigen remains unknown. This entry comes from a study of CD8+CD57+ T cells in acquired aplastic anemia. Study details: On average, healthy donors gave some 9.8 million reads for CD4+ cells. Whole-study findings and limits: Patients and controls shared twenty-nine CD8+ CDR3 sequences, highly expressed in patients.

The template used for profiling TCR beta VDJ and CDR3 was genomic DNA. MiXCR, applied by TCRdb to the reads, yields one record per CDR3 protein. This table has a few hundred thousand distinct CDR3 sequences, about 37% appearing once. J was trimmed by 8 bases and V by 5 bases; bases with no gene match: 5. The germline V gene has CDR1 DFQATT and CDR2 SNEGSKA (reference sequence). This CDR3 is 14 amino acids long. This rearrangement joins TRBV20-1 to TRBJ1-6, with 11 bases identical to TRBD1. Material for sequencing was sorted CD4+, CD8+, or CD8+CD57+ T cells (not recorded which) from PBMCs. The clonotype comes from a human donor in good health, serving as a control. The CDR3 bases are TGCAGTGCTCCGGACAGGGGGCGGGATTCACCCCTCCACTTT. The encoded protein is CSAPDRGRDSPLHF.